Presented here are 4 T cell receptor beta chains from one specimen sequenced in a study of blood T cells in healthy people across ages. A J-beta primer mix and a sample-barcoded 5' primer were used in a second PCR of about 7 to 11 cycles. One entry per CDR3 protein, called by TCRdb with MiXCR from the 5' RACE reads. Of 540,000 or so distinct CDR3 sequences in the sample, 25% to 30% were seen once. The sample taken for sequencing was blood. These receptors all stem from a woman between 70 and 85 years old in good health.

Points on this clonotype: A much larger clone sits a single nucleotide away, making a read error possible. CDR3 DNA: TGCGCCAGCAGCTTGGGCTTCACGAACACCGGGGAGCCGTTTTTT. It specifies CASSLGFTNTGEPFF. V and J are TRBV5-1 and TRBJ2-2, with a weak D call TRBD2 (5 bases). This CDR3 region has 15 residues. Germline V gene data show CDR1 as SGHRS and CDR2 as YFSETQ.

The chain recombines TRBV7-2 with TRBJ1-6, with D possibly TRBD1 on 6 matching bases. CDR1 is SGHTA and CDR2 is FQGNSA in the germline V gene. CDR3 length: 14 residues. Trimming removed 5 bases at V and 9 bases at J, with 14 bases between. In nucleotides, the CDR3 is TGTGCCAGCAGCACGACCCGGGACATTTCACCCCTCCACTTT. Its translation is CASSTTRDISPLHF.

This clonotype appeared a few times. The chain uses TRBV14 and TRBJ1-6, with a tentative D call TRBD1 (6 bases). Germline V CDR1 and CDR2: SGHDN, FVKESK. The ends were cut back, 3 bases at V and 8 bases at J, with 11 bases in the middle. The CDR3 runs to 14 residues. DNA of the CDR3: TGTGCCAGCAGCCACTCAGGGGCCGATTCACCCCTCCACTTT. As protein: CASSHSGADSPLHF.

The chain combines TRBV5-5 with TRBJ2-1; 7 nucleotides line up with TRBD1. The CDR3 sequence is 18 residues long. In germline, CDR1 is SGHKS, CDR2 YYEKEE (reference sequence). The V segment lost 3 bases and the J segment 0 bases; nucleotides outside the gene matches: 12. The CDR3 reads CASSSPGQSTNSYNEQFF. CDR3 nucleotide sequence: TGTGCCAGCAGCTCTCCGGGACAGTCAACTAACTCCTACAATGAGCAGTTCTTC.